The TCR beta chain under discussion was sequenced for a study of blood T cells in healthy people across ages. Broader study findings: Strongly correlated with naive T cell percentage was TCR beta diversity.

With respect to this clonotype: Antigen specificity is unknown.

Caucasian, healthy and from Russia, the donors were aged between about 6 and 100. With 2 bases removed from V and 4 bases from J, the gap between germline ends came to 14 bases. This CDR3 is 15 amino acids long. The germline V gene has CDR1 MNHEY and CDR2 SVGAGI. Using a J-beta primer mix together with a sample-barcoded 5' primer, a second PCR was run for about 6 to 11 cycles. TCRdb re-called the 5' RACE reads through MiXCR, storing one row per CDR3 protein. The sample lists some 1.4 million distinct CDR3 sequences, around 39% seen once, with 7.9% in the top ten. The sample comprised blood. The clonotype was recovered from a woman aged 18-35 years in good health. The chain employs TRBV6-5 and TRBJ1-2; D is perhaps TRBD1 (5 bases). The CDR3, as DNA: TGTGCCAGCAGTTACGGTCCAGGGAGAGGCTATGGCTACACCTTC. Translation gives CASSYGPGRGYGYTF.